The 2 T cell receptor beta chains below come from one sample, sequenced in a study of cytotoxic CD8 clonotypes in ibrutinib-treated CLL (dated by TCRdb to the early 2020s). Libraries were constructed by the immunoSEQ multiplex PCR assay. TCRdb mirrors the immuneACCESS table, restricted to in-frame sequences. Some clones are absent from its copies; in checked studies, under half trace to an unresolved V gene, and the reason for the others is unknown. Present in this sample are approximately 130,000 clones, around four fifths of which were seen just once. The ten largest make up approximately 3.5% of the sample. Per the publication, the time point label means: roughly 25 months on ibrutinib. The sample here was PBMCs, taken after 24 months of ibrutinib treatment. The receptors shown here come from a human donor with chronic lymphocytic leukemia.

The V and J genes are TRBV7-7 and TRBJ2-5; TRBD2 matches at 14 bases. The CDR3 sequence is 16 residues long. Germline CDR1 SSHAT, CDR2 FNYEAQ (reference sequence). J lost 4 bases, V lost 5 bases, and 6 bases had no gene match. CDR3 residues: CASSLGLAGGLETQYF. The CDR3 DNA follows: TGTGCCAGCAGCCTAGGACTAGCGGGGGGTCTAGAGACCCAGTACTTC.

This clone is a singleton in its sample. The chain uses TRBV4-2 and TRBJ1-5; 11 positions agree with TRBD1. After removal of 2 bases from V and 5 bases from J, the junction contained 2 bases not matched to a gene. Looked up from germline, CDR1 is LGHNA and CDR2 is YNFKEQ. The CDR3 covers 15 residues. DNA of the CDR3: TGTGCCAGCAGCCAATGGACAGGGGGCGATCAGCCCCAGCATTTT. Encoded protein: CASSQWTGGDQPQHF.